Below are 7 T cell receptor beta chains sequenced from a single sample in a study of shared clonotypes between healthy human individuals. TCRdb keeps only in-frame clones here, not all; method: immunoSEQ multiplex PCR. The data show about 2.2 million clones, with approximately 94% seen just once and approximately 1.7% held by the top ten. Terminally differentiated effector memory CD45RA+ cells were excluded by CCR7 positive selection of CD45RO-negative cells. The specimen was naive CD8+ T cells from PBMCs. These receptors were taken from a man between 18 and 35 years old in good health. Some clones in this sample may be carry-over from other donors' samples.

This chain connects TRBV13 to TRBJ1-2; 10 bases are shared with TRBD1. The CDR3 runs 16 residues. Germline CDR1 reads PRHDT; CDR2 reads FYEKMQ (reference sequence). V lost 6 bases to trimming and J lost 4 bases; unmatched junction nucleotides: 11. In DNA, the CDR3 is TGTGCCAGCAGTTCCGGGACAGGGGTTCTTAGCTATGGCTACACCTTC. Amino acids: CASSSGTGVLSYGYTF. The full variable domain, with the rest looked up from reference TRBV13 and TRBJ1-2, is AAGVIQSPRHLIKEKRETATLKCYPIPRHDTVYWYQQGPGQDPQFLISFYEKMQSDKGSIPDRFSAQQFSDYHSELNMSSLELGDSALYFCASSSGTGVLSYGYTFGSGTRLTVV.

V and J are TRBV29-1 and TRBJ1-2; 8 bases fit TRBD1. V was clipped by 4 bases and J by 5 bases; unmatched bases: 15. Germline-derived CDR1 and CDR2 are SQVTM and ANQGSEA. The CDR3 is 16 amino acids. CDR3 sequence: CSVGRGRGQEPYGYTF. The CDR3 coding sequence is TGCAGCGTTGGAAGAGGCAGGGGGCAGGAACCGTATGGCTACACCTTC.

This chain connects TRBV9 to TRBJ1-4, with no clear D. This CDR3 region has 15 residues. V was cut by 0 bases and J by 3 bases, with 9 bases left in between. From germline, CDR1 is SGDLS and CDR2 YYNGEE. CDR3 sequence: CASSVAEGSNEKLFF. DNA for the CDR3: TGTGCCAGCAGCGTAGCGGAGGGCTCTAATGAAAAACTGTTTTTT.

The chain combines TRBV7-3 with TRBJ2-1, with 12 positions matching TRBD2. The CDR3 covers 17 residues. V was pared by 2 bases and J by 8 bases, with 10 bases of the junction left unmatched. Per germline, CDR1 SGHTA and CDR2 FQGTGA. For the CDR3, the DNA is TGTGCCAGCAGCTTAGGACTAGCGGGATCATTTGCGGATGAGCAGTTCTTC. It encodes CASSLGLAGSFADEQFF.

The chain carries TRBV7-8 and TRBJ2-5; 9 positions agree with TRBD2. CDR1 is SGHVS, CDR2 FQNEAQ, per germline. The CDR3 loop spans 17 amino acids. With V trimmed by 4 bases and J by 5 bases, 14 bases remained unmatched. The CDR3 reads CASSSDAREGRWETQYF. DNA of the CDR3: TGTGCCAGCAGCTCGGACGCGCGGGAGGGCCGATGGGAGACCCAGTACTTC.

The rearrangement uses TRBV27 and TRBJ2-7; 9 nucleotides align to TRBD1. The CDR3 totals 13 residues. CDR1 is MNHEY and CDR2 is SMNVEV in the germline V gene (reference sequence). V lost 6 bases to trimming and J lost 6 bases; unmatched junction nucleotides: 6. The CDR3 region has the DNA TGTGCCAGCAGAGGGGGGACAGGGCTCGAGCAGTACTTC. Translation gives CASRGGTGLEQYF.

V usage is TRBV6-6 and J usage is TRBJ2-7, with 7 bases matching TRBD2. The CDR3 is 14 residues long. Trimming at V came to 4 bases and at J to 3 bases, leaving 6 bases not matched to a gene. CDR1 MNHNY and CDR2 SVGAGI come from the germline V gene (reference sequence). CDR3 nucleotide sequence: TGTGCCAGCAGTTTGAGCGGGGACTACTACGAGCAGTACTTC. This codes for CASSLSGDYYEQYF.